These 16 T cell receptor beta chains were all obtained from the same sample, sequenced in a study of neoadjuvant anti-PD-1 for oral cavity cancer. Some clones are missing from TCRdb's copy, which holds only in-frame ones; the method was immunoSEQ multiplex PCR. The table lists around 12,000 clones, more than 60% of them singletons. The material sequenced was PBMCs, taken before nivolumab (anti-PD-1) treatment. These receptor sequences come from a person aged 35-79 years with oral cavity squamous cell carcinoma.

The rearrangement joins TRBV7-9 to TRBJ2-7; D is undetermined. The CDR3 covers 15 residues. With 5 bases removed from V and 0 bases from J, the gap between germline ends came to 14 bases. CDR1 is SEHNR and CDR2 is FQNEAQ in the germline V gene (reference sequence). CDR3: CASSPLASNSYEQYF. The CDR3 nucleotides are TGTGCCAGCAGCCCCCTGGCCAGTAACTCCTACGAGCAGTACTTC.

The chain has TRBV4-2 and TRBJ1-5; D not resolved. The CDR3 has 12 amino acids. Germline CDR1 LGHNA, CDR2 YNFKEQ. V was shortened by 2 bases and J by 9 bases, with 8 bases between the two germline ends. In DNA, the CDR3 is TGTGCCAGCAGCCAATCGGAGGGGCCCCAGCATTTT. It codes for CASSQSEGPQHF.

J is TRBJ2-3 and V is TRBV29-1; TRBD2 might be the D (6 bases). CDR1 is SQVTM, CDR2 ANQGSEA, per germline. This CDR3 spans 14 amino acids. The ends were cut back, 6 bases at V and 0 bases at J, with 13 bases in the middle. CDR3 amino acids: CSVRELTSTDTQYF. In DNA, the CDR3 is TGCAGCGTACGGGAGCTGACTAGCACAGATACGCAGTATTTT.

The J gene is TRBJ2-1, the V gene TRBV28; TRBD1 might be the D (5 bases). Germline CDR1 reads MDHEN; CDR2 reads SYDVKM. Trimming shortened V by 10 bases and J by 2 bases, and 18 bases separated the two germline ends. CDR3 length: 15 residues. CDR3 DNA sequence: TGTGCCACCCGACAGACCAGGGAACCCTACAATGAGCAGTTCTTC. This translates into CATRQTREPYNEQFF.

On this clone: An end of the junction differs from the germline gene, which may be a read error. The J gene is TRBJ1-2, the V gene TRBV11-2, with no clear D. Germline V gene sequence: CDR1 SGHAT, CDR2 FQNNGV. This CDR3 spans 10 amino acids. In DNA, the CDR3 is TGTGCCAGCAGCTTGATAAGGCTCTTCTTC. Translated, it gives CASSLIRLFF.

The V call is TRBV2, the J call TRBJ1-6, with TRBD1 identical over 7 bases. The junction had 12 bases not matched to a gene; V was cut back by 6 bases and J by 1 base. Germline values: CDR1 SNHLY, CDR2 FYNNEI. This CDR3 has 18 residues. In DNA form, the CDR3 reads TGTGCCAGCAGCATGGGGCAGGGGGAGAGGTCCTATAATTCACCCCTCCACTTT. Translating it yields CASSMGQGERSYNSPLHF.

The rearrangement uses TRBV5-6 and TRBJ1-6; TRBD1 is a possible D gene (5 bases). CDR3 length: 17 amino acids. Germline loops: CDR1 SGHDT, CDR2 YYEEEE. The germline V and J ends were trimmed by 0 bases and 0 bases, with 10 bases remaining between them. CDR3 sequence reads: CASSLVTASSYNSPLHF. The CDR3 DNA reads TGTGCCAGCAGCTTGGTGACAGCAAGCTCCTATAATTCACCCCTCCACTTT.

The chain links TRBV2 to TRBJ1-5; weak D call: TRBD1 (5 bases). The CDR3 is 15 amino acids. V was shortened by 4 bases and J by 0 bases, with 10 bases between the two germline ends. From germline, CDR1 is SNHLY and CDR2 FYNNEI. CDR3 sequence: CASSGGVYSNQPQHF. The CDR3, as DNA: TGTGCCAGCAGTGGAGGGGTGTATAGCAATCAGCCCCAGCATTTT.

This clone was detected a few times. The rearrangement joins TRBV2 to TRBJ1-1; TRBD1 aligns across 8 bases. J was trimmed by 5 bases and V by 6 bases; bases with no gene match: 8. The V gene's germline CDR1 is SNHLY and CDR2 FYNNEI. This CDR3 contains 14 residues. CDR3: CASSSTGGRTEAFF. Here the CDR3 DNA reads TGTGCCAGCAGCTCAACAGGGGGTAGGACTGAAGCTTTCTTT. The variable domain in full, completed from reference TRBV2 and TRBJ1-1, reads EPEVTQTPSHQVTQMGQEVILRCVPISNHLYFYWYRQILGQKVEFLVSFYNNEISEKSEIFDDQFSVERPDGSNFTLKIRSTKLEDSAMYFCASSSTGGRTEAFFGQGTRLTVV.

The CDR3 loop reads CASSPSESYNEQFF. The CDR3 DNA follows: TGTGCCAGCAGCCCTAGCGAATCCTACAATGAGCAGTTCTTC. The chain has TRBV7-9 and TRBJ2-1; a possible D gene is TRBD2 (6 bases). The CDR3 contains 14 residues. V was cut by 5 bases and J by 1 base, with 9 bases left in between. Per the germline V gene, CDR1 is SEHNR and CDR2 is FQNEAQ (reference sequence). The full variable domain, rest sourced from reference TRBV7-9 and TRBJ2-1, is DTGVSQNPRHKITKRGQNVTFRCDPISEHNRLYWYRQTLGQGPEFLTYFQNEAQLEKSRLLSDRFSAERPKGSFSTLEIQRTEQGDSAMYLCASSPSESYNEQFFGPGTRLTVL.

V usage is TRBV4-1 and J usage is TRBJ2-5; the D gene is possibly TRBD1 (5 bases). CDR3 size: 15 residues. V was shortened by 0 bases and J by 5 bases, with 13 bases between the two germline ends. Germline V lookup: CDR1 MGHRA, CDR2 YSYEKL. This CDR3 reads CASSQDAGQEETQYF. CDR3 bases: TGCGCCAGCAGCCAAGATGCAGGACAAGAGGAGACCCAGTACTTC.

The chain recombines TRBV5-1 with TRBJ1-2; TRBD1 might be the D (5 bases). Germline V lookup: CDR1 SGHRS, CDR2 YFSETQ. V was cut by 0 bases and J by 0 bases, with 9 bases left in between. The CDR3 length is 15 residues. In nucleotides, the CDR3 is TGCGCCAGCAGCTTGGATGGGACGGCTAACTATGGCTACACCTTC. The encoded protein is CASSLDGTANYGYTF.

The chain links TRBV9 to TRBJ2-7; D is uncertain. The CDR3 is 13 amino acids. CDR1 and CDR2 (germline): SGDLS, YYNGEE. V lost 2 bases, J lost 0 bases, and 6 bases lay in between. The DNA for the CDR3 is TGTGCCAGCAGCGTGGGAACCTCCTACGAGCAGTACTTC. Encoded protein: CASSVGTSYEQYF.

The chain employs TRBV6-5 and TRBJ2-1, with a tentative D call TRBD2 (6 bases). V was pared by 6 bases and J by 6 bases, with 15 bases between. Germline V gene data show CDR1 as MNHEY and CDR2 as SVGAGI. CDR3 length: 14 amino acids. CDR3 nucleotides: TGTGCCAGCAGCTCGTCTAGGGGAGGCAATGAGCAGTTCTTC. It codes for CASSSSRGGNEQFF.

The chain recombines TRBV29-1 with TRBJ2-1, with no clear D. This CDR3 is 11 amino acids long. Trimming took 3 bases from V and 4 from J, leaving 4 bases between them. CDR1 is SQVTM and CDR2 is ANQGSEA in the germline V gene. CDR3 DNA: TGCAGCGTTGACAGTTACAATGAGCAGTTCTTC. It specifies CSVDSYNEQFF.

CDR3 protein: CASKTSGNQPQHF. CDR3 bases: TGTGCCAGCAAGACAAGCGGCAATCAGCCCCAGCATTTT. The V call is TRBV2, the J call TRBJ1-5; D is unclear. The CDR3 loop spans 13 amino acids. The V end lost 7 bases, the J end lost 2 bases, and 9 bases lay between the germline ends. Per the germline V gene, CDR1 is SNHLY and CDR2 is FYNNEI. The complete variable domain, with remaining parts taken from reference TRBV2 and TRBJ1-5, reads EPEVTQTPSHQVTQMGQEVILRCVPISNHLYFYWYRQILGQKVEFLVSFYNNEISEKSEIFDDQFSVERPDGSNFTLKIRSTKLEDSAMYFCASKTSGNQPQHFGDGTRLSIL.